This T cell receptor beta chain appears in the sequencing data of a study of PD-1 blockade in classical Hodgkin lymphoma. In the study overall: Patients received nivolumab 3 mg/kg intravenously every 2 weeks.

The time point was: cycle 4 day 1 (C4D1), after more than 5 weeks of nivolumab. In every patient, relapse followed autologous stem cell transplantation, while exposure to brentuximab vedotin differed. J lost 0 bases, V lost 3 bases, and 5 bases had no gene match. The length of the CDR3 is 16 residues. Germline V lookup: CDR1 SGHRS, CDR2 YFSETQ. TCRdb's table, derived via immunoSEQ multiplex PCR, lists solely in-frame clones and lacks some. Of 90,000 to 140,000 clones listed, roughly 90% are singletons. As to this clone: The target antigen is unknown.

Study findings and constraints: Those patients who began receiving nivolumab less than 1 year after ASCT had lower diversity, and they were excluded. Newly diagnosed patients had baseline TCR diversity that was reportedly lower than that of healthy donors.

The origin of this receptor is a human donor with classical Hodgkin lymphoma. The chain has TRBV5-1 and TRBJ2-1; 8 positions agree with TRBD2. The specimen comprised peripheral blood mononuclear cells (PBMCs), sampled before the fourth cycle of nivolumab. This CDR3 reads CASSSVAGSSYNEQFF. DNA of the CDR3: TGCGCCAGCAGCTCCGTAGCGGGGAGCTCCTACAATGAGCAGTTCTTC.